Sequencing of this T cell receptor beta chain was carried out in a study of OX40 agonist ivuxolimab in advanced cancers. Study-level findings and limits: Several nonresponders also turned out to have low normalized T-cell clonal expansion. Average numbers of expanded clones were greater in CD8+ T cells than in CD4+. Among the lowest peripheral clonal expansion occurred in 0.1-3.0 mg/kg partial responders.

Clones were sequenced by immunoSEQ multiplex PCR, and TCRdb holds only the in-frame ones, with some missing. The sample has roughly 79,000 clones, about 89% seen once. Points on this clone: Antigen specificity is unknown.

Sequencing was performed on CD4+ or CD8+ T cells sorted from blood, taken in a trial of the OX40 agonist ivuxolimab. The sequence was collected from an adult with an advanced solid tumor such as melanoma, head and neck, liver or kidney cancer.

CDR3 nucleotide sequence: TGCGCCAGCAGCCAACAAAGGGGGGGTCCCTACGAGCAGTACTTC. This translates into CASSQQRGGPYEQYF. The V and J genes are TRBV4-1 and TRBJ2-7, with a weak D call TRBD2 (7 bases). The CDR3 consists of 15 residues. Trimming pared 2 bases from V and 2 bases from J, leaving 13 bases between. CDR1 and CDR2 (germline): MGHRA, YSYEKL.